This T cell receptor (beta chain) was recorded in a study of T cell responses to AZD1222 COVID-19 vaccine. Study results and caveats: Of the AZD1222 recipients, only five to seven were seropositive at baseline. None of the repertoires were sampled until the peak T cell response had passed. Following two doses of AZD1222, Spike-specific TCR breadth and depth rose. Reportedly, nearly half of unique spike TCRs recognized epitopes outside B.1.351/B.1.1.7 mutations.

With regard to this clone: Its antigen is still unknown.

The method was immunoSEQ multiplex PCR; TCRdb's version includes in-frame clones alone and lacks a portion of them. This sample yields 200,000 to 250,000 clones, of which just over 90% are seen a single time; 0.95% to 1.1% belongs to the top ten. The sequences come from peripheral blood, collected on day 0 of MenACWY control vaccination. The TCR originated in an adult in good health.

DNA of the CDR3: TGTGCCAGCAGCGTGGGCCGGGGACAGGTGGAGACCCAGTACTTC. Amino acids: CASSVGRGQVETQYF. V is TRBV9 and J is TRBJ2-5; TRBD1 aligns across 8 bases. The CDR3 runs to 15 residues. CDR1 is SGDLS and CDR2 is YYNGEE in the germline V gene. V dropped 2 bases and J dropped 5; count of bases not matched to a gene: 8.